The sequence of this T cell receptor (beta chain) was determined in a study of blood T cells in healthy people across ages. The study, taken as a whole, reports: Across the age range, TCR beta diversity per million T cells fell in a roughly linear way.

Ten milliliters of peripheral blood were drawn from each donor into EDTA-treated tubes. Turning to this clonotype: The antigen is unknown.

Germline loops: CDR1 SGHTA, CDR2 FQGNSA. The CDR3 runs to 15 residues. J gave up 9 bases and V 2 bases, and 8 bases lay outside the gene matches. Sample-barcoded 5' priming and a J-beta primer mix drove a second PCR of about 6 to 11 cycles. TCRdb used MiXCR to reprocess the 5' RACE reads, holding one entry per CDR3 protein. The repertoire holds 2 million or so distinct CDR3 sequences, less than 50% seen once, with around 2.1% in the top ten. The clonotype originates from a woman between 40 and 50 years old in good health. Specimen: blood. The gene calls are TRBV7-2 and TRBJ2-1; 9 bases match TRBD1. CDR3 sequence (DNA): TGTGCCAGCAGCTTAAAGAGGGGACAGGGTTCTGAGCAGTTCTTC. It codes for CASSLKRGQGSEQFF.